This record covers a single T cell receptor (beta chain). Only in-frame clones appear in the TCRdb table, and some are missing; sequencing was by immunoSEQ multiplex PCR. This table holds more than 10,000 clones, more than 70% found once. CDR3 length equals 12 residues. V was shortened by 4 bases and J by 0 bases, with 4 bases between the two germline ends. Germline V gives CDR1 SGHTA, CDR2 FQGNSA. These data are taken from a study of OX40 agonist ivuxolimab in advanced cancers. The overall study: Intravenous ivuxolimab was administered to patients every 2 weeks at 0.01 to 10 mg/kg.

The clonotype comes from an adult with an advanced solid tumor such as melanoma, head and neck, liver or kidney cancer. Material: CD4+ or CD8+ T cells sorted from blood, obtained in a trial of the OX40 agonist ivuxolimab. The chain couples TRBV7-2 to TRBJ2-7; D is unclear. For the CDR3, the DNA is TGTGCCAGCAGCTCCAACTCCTACGAGCAGTACTTC. Translation gives CASSSNSYEQYF.